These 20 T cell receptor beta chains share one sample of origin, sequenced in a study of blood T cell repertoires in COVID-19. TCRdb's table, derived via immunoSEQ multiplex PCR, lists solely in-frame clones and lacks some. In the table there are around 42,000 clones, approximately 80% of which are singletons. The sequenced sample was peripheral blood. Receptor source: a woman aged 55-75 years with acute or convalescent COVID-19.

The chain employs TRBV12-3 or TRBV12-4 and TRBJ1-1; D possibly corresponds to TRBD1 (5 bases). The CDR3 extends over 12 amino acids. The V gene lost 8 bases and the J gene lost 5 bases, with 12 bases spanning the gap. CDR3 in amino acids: CASQGDNTEAFF. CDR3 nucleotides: TGTGCCAGCCAGGGTGATAATACTGAAGCTTTCTTT.

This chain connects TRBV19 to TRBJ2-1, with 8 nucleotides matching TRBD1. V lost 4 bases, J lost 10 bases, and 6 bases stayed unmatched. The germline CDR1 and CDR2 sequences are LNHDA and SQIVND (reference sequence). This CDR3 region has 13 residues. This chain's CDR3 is CASSTGQGFEQFF. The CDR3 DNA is TGTGCCAGTAGTACTGGACAGGGTTTCGAGCAGTTCTTC.

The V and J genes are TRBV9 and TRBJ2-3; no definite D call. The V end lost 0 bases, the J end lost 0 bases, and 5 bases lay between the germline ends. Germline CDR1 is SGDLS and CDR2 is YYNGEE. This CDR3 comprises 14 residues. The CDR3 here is CASSVDGSTDTQYF. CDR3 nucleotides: TGTGCCAGCAGCGTAGATGGCAGCACAGATACGCAGTATTTT.

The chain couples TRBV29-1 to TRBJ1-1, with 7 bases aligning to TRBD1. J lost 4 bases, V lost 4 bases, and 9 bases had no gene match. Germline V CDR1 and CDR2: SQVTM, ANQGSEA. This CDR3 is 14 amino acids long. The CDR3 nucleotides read TGCAGCGTTGCTCACAGGGGAATTGGCACTGAAGCTTTCTTT. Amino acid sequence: CSVAHRGIGTEAFF.

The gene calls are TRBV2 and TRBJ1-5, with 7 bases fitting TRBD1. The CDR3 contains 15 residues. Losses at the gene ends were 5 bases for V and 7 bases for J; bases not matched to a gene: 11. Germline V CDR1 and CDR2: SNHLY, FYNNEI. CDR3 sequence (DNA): TGTGCCAGCAGTCCAACAGGGGCCGGAATCCAGCCCCAGCATTTT. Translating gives CASSPTGAGIQPQHF.

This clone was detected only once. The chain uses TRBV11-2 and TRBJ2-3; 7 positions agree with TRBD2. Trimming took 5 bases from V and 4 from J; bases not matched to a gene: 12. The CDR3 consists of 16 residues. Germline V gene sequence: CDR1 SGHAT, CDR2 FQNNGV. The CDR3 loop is CASSQLAGEIPDTQYF. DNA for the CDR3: TGTGCCAGCAGCCAGTTGGCGGGGGAAATTCCAGATACGCAGTATTTT.

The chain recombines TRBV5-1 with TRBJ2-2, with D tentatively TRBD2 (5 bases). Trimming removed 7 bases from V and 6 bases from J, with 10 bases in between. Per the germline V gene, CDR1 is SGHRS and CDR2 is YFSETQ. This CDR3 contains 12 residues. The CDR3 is CASGEPAGELFF. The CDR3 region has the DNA TGCGCCAGCGGGGAGCCTGCCGGGGAGCTGTTTTTT.

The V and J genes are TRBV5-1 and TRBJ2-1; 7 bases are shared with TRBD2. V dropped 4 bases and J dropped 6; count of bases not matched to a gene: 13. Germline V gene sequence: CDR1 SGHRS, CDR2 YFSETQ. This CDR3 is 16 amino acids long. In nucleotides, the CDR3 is TGCGCCAGCAGCACCCCCGGGGGGTGGCAGGTCAATGAGCAGTTCTTC. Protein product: CASSTPGGWQVNEQFF.

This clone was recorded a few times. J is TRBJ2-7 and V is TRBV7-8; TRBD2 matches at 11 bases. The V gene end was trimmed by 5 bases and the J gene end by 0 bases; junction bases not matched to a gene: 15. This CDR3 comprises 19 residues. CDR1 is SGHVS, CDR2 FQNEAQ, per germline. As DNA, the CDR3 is TGTGCCAGCAGCCCGCGGACTAGCGGGCGCTTAGATAGCTCCTACGAGCAGTACTTC. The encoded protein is CASSPRTSGRLDSSYEQYF. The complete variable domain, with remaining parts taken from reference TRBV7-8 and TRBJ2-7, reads GAGVSQSPRYKVAKRGQDVALRCDPISGHVSLFWYQQALGQGPEFLTYFQNEAQLDKSGLPSDRFFAERPEGSVSTLKIQRTQQEDSAVYLCASSPRTSGRLDSSYEQYFGPGTRLTVT.

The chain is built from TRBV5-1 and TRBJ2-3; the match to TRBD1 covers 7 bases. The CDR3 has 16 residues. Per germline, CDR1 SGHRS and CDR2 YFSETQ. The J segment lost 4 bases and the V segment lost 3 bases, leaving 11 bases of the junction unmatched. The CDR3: CASSSDTGAAADTQYF. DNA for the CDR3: TGCGCCAGCAGCTCCGATACAGGGGCCGCCGCAGATACGCAGTATTTT.

The CDR3 region is CAWLWQATDTQYF. The CDR3 DNA is TGTGCCTGGTTGTGGCAGGCCACAGATACGCAGTATTTT. J is TRBJ2-3 and V is TRBV30, with D unclear. V lost 5 bases and J lost 2, with 11 bases in between. The CDR3 totals 13 residues. The germline CDR1 and CDR2 sequences are GTSNPN and SVGIG (reference sequence). Together with reference TRBV30 and TRBJ2-3, the CDR3 gives the full variable domain: SQTIHQWPATLVQPVGSPLSLECTVEGTSNPNLYWYRQAAGRGLQLLFYSVGIGQISSEVPQNLSASRPQDRQFILSSKKLLLSDSGFYLCAWLWQATDTQYFGPGTRLTVL.

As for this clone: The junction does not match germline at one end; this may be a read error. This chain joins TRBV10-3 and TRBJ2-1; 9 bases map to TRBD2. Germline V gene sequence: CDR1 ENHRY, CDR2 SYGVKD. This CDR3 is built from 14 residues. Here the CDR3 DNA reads TGTGCCATCAGTGTGGGGAGCGGGGGGATTGAGAAGTTCTTC. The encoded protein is CAISVGSGGIEKFF.

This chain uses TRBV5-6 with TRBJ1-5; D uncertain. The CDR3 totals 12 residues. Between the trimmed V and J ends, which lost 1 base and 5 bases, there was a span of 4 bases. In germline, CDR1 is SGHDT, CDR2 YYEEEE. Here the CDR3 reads CASSLLDQPQHF. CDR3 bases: TGTGCCAGCAGCTTGCTCGATCAGCCCCAGCATTTT.

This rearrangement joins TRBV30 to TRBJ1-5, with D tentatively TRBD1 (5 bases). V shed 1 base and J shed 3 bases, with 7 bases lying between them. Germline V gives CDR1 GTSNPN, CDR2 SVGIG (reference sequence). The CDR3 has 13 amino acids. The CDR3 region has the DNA TGTGCCTGGAGTGGGGGCCCCAATCAGCCCCAGCATTTT. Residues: CAWSGGPNQPQHF.

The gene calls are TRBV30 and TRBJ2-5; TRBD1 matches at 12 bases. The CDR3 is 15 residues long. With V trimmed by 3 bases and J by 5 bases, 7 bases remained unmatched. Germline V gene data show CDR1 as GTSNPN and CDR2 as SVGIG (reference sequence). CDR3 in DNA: TGTGCCTGGAGAGTGGGACAGGGGGCCTGGGAGACCCAGTACTTC. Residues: CAWRVGQGAWETQYF.

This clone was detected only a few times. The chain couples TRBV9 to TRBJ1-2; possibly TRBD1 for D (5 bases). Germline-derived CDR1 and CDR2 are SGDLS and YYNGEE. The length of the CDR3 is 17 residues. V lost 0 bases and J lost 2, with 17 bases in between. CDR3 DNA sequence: TGTGCCAGCAGCGTAGCTCTCGGGGGAGGGGTAAACTATGGCTACACCTTC. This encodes CASSVALGGGVNYGYTF.

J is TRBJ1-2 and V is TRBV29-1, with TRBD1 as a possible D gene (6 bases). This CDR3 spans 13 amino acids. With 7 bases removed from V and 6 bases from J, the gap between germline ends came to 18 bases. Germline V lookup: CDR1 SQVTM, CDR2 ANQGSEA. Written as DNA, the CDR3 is TGCAGCGCCCAGTGGGGGCCAGGACATGGCTACACCTTC. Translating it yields CSAQWGPGHGYTF.

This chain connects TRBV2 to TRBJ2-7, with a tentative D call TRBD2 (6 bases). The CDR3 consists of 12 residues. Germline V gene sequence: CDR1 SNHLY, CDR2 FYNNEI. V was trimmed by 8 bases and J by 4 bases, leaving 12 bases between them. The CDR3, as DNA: TGTGCCAGCTCTGCGGGGTGGTACGAGCAGTACTTC. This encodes CASSAGWYEQYF.

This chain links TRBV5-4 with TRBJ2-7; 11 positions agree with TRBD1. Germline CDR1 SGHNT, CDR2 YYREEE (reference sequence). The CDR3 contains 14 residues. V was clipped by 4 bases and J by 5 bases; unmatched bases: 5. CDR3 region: CASSPGQGVDEQYF. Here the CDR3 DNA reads TGTGCCAGCAGCCCGGGACAGGGGGTCGACGAGCAGTACTTC.

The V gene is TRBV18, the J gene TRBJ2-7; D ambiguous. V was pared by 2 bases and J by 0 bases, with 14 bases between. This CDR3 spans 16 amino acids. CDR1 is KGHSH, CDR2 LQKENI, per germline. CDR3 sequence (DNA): TGTGCCAGCTCACCAAGGCAGGCCTTGAGCTCCTACGAGCAGTACTTC. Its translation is CASSPRQALSSYEQYF.